This passage covers 10 T cell receptor beta chains from one sample sequenced in a study of Tregs in tolerant kidney transplant recipients. TCRdb's copy holds only in-frame clones and misses some; the assay was immunoSEQ multiplex PCR. Recorded for this sample: some 15,000 clones. Mixed chimerism was transient after nonmyeloablative marrow transplants from related graft donors. Sequencing was performed on CD8+ T cells from blood (PBMCs), taken 6 months after the transplant. The source is a human patient who received a combined kidney and bone marrow transplant. Some T cells may arise from the graft donor.

Points on this clone: The read terminates 3 residues ahead of where the CDR3 ends, so the germline J gene completes it. The chain is built from TRBV4-1 and TRBJ1-5; D is unresolved. The CDR3 covers 13 residues. Germline-derived CDR1 and CDR2 are MGHRA and YSYEKL. V lost 3 bases and J 4 bases, leaving 7 bases between the germline ends. The covered CDR3 bases are TGCGCCAGCAGCCACGGTCCAAATCAGCCC. This encodes CASSHGPNQP. The CDR3 as a whole reads CASSHGPNQPQHF.

Remarks on this clone: The CDR3 extends 3 residues past the end of the read, so its final part is completed from the germline J gene. The chain carries TRBV19 and TRBJ2-2; 10 bases are a match to TRBD1. The CDR3 covers 14 residues. Looked up from germline, CDR1 is LNHDA and CDR2 is SQIVND (reference sequence). CDR3 bases read: TGTGCCAGTAGTACAGGACAGGGGGGAGAAAAG. Its translation is CASSTGQGGEK. The full CDR3 protein is CASSTGQGGEKLFF.

Worth noting for this clone: From the germline J gene comes the end of the CDR3, since the read stops 3 residues before it. V is TRBV7-8 and J is TRBJ2-7; D gene ambiguous. This CDR3 region has 12 residues. Trimming left V 1 base short and J 4 bases short, with 5 bases between. CDR1 is SGHVS, CDR2 FQNEAQ, per germline. This CDR3 is CASSLGQYEQYF. The sequenced part of the CDR3 DNA is TGTGCCAGCAGCTTAGGGCAATACGAG. Combining the CDR3 with reference TRBV7-8 and TRBJ2-7 gives the whole variable domain GAGVSQSPRYKVAKRGQDVALRCDPISGHVSLFWYQQALGQGPEFLTYFQNEAQLDKSGLPSDRFFAERPEGSVSTLKIQRTQQEDSAVYLCASSLGQYEQYFGPGTRLTVT.

As concerns this clone: The CDR3 goes on 3 residues after the read ends, and that part is filled in from the germline J gene. V is TRBV18 and J is TRBJ1-1; 9 bases agree with TRBD1. Germline V gives CDR1 KGHSH, CDR2 LQKENI. Germline trimming cut 2 bases from V and 5 bases from J; bases unmatched to any gene: 3. The CDR3 sequence is 14 residues long. CDR3: CASSPDRGGTEAFF. Partial CDR3 DNA: TGTGCCAGCTCACCAGACAGGGGGGGGACTGAA. The complete variable domain, with remaining parts taken from reference TRBV18 and TRBJ1-1, reads NAGVMQNPRHLVRRRGQEARLRCSPMKGHSHVYWYRQLPEEGLKFMVYLQKENIIDESGMPKERFSAEFPKEGPSILRIQQVVRGDSAAYFCASSPDRGGTEAFFGQGTRLTVV.

A word on this clone: The CDR3 extends 3 residues past the end of the read, so its final part is completed from the germline J gene. The chain employs TRBV14 and TRBJ2-3, with TRBD2 matching 13 bases. This CDR3 region has 16 residues. V gave up 4 bases and J gave up 6 bases; unmatched junction bases: 7. Germline V gene sequence: CDR1 SGHDN, CDR2 FVKESK. Incomplete CDR3 DNA: TGTGCCAGCAGCCGCCCACTAGCGGGAGGGGCCGATACG. This translates into CASSRPLAGGADT. The whole CDR3 is CASSRPLAGGADTQYF. Using reference TRBV14 and TRBJ2-3 for the parts outside the CDR3, the full variable domain is EAGVTQFPSHSVIEKGQTVTLRCDPISGHDNLYWYRRVMGKEIKFLLHFVKESKQDESGMPNNRFLAERTGGTYSTLKVQPAELEDSGVYFCASSRPLAGGADTQYFGPGTRLTVL.

The CDR3: CSARDYNTGELFF. The sequenced part of the CDR3 DNA is TGCAGTGCTAGGGACTACAACACCGGGGAG. This rearrangement joins TRBV20-1 to TRBJ2-2, with a possible D match to TRBD2 (6 bases). The read terminates 3 residues ahead of where the CDR3 ends, so the germline J gene completes it. Between the trimmed V and J ends, which lost 3 bases and 2 bases, there was a span of 7 bases. Germline CDR1 DFQATT, CDR2 SNEGSKA (reference sequence). The CDR3 extends over 13 amino acids.

Details on this clone: The CDR3 end is not reached by the read, which stops 3 residues before it; the germline J gene fills it in. V usage is TRBV14 and J usage is TRBJ2-3, with 13 bases lining up with TRBD2. V shed 4 bases and J 0 bases; nucleotides not matched to a gene: 7. In germline, CDR1 is SGHDN, CDR2 FVKESK. The CDR3 runs 18 residues. The CDR3 sequence is CASSPGLAGETSTDTQYF. The covered CDR3 bases are TGTGCCAGCAGCCCAGGACTAGCGGGGGAGACTAGCACAGATACG.

Concerning this clone: Read sequence stops 3 residues before the CDR3 end, and the germline J gene provides the missing end. The rearrangement uses TRBV20-1 and TRBJ2-1, with a possible D match to TRBD2 (6 bases). The length of the CDR3 is 17 residues. Per germline, CDR1 DFQATT and CDR2 SNEGSKA (reference sequence). Trimming left V 1 base short and J 0 bases short, with 16 bases between. CDR3 sequence reads: CSARAPRGASSYNEQFF. Incomplete CDR3 DNA: TGCAGTGCTAGAGCCCCTCGCGGGGCGAGCTCCTACAATGAG.

In regard to this clone: The missing CDR3 end, 3 residues past where the read stops, is filled in from the germline J gene. The chain carries TRBV19 and TRBJ1-2; D may be TRBD1 (5 bases). The CDR3 length is 14 residues. Germline V gene sequence: CDR1 LNHDA, CDR2 SQIVND (reference sequence). The chain's CDR3 is CASTGLAGTDTYTF. The CDR3 bases that were read are TGTGCCAGTACGGGACTAGCGGGCACAGATACC.

Remarks on this clone: The CDR3 goes on 3 residues after the read ends, and that part is filled in from the germline J gene. J is TRBJ1-1 and V is TRBV6-2 or TRBV6-3, with a possible D match to TRBD1 (5 bases). The CDR3 consists of 13 residues. CDR1 is MNHEY, CDR2 SVGEGT, per germline. The chain's CDR3 is CASIQNGAEEAFF. The sequenced part of the CDR3 DNA is TGTGCCAGCATCCAAAATGGGGCAGAGGAA.